Listed below are T cell receptor beta chains from one sample, sequenced in a study of shared clonotypes between healthy human individuals. Profiling relied on immunoSEQ multiplex PCR, and the TCRdb table lists in-frame clones only, not all of them. Altogether 1.5 million to 2.5 million clones are present, about 95% being singletons, with the ten largest covering approximately 1.2%. The sequencing sample was made of naive CD8+ T cells sorted from blood. These receptors were taken from a man between 18 and 29 years old in good health. Each CDR3 is given with its conserved first and last residue. The D gene is left open where the match is weak.

j_call d_call v_call cdr3_aa
TRBJ2-5 . TRBV7-7 CASSLARRGSETQYF
TRBJ2-3 . TRBV27 CASSTLGSTDTQYF
TRBJ2-7 TRBD2 TRBV27 CASSRLAHSYEQYF
TRBJ2-1 . TRBV11-2 CASSFNSYNEQFF
TRBJ2-7 . TRBV1 CTSSQSRDPLYEQYF
TRBJ1-2 . TRBV30 CALKTGGGYTF
TRBJ2-1 TRBD1 TRBV6-5 CASSSWTGIGYNEQFF
TRBJ1-2 . TRBV28 CASSLWRQWYNGYTF
TRBJ2-4 TRBD1 TRBV4-1 CASSQFTGGVAKNIQYF
TRBJ1-3 . TRBV6-1 CASSALRWDNSGNTIYF
TRBJ1-3 . TRBV6-1 CASTYDRSSGNTIYF
TRBJ1-2 . TRBV29-1 CSVTGGDSHGYTF
TRBJ2-1 TRBD1 TRBV9 CASSASTGQGDEQFF
TRBJ2-3 TRBD1 TRBV7-3 CASSLGTGSTDTQYF
TRBJ2-7 TRBD2 TRBV5-4 CASKERGSHEQYF
TRBJ2-7 . TRBV27 CASSPSTGRLTYEQYF
TRBJ2-7 TRBD2 TRBV4-2 CASSQDGGEGGYEQYF
TRBJ2-7 . TRBV30 CAWNLRDWNEQYF
TRBJ2-3 TRBD2 TRBV11-2 CASSMGLAGGVDTQYF
TRBJ2-7 . TRBV27 CASSLGGSYEQYF
TRBJ2-7 . TRBV4-1 CASSQGTSLYEQYF
TRBJ1-3 TRBD1 TRBV15 CATSSVLGTGDSGNTIYF
TRBJ2-1 TRBD1 TRBV30 CAQTHGDRGTNEQFF
TRBJ1-3 . TRBV7-9 CASSLVSGNTIYF
TRBJ2-1 . TRBV19 CASMRGNNEQFF
TRBJ2-1 TRBD2 TRBV5-5 CASSSGGGSSYNEQFF
TRBJ1-2 TRBD1 TRBV27 CASSRRTGPGYTF
TRBJ2-7 . TRBV4-1 CASSQEQFSYEQYF
TRBJ2-6 . TRBV13 CASSTRTGANVLTF
TRBJ1-2 TRBD1 TRBV27 CASSVTGGTGYGYTF
TRBJ2-7 . TRBV27 CASSSGGRYEQYF